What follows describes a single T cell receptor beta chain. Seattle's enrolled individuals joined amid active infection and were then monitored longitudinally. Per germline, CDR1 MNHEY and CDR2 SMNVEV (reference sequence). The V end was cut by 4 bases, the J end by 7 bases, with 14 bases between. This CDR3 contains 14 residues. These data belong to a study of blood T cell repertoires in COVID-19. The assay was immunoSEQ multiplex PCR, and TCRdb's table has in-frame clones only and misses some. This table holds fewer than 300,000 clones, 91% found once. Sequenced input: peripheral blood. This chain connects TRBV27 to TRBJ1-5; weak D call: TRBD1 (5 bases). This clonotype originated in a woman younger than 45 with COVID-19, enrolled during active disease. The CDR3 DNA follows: TGTGCCAGCAGTTCCTCCGGGACTGGGCAGCCCCAGCATTTT. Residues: CASSSSGTGQPQHF.